The T cell receptor beta chain under discussion was sequenced for a study of cytomegalovirus exposure and HLA in healthy donors. Study results and limitations: The authors confirmed in vitro that a few CMV-associated chains were specific for CMV antigens. With high specificity and sensitivity, the classifier reportedly diagnosed cytomegalovirus status.

This clone has more than one count but fewer than ten. Its antigen is not identified. This table comes from immunoSEQ multiplex PCR, and its TCRdb copy is limited to in-frame clones, with some not included. The repertoire holds 260,000 or so clones, with 90% as singletons. This CDR3 has 11 residues. V was shortened by 1 base and J by 8 bases, with 6 bases between the two germline ends. CDR1 is SGHDN and CDR2 is FVKESK in the germline V gene. The chain is built from TRBV14 and TRBJ2-7; no clear D gene. The sequence derives from a woman in her 30s in good health and CMV-seronegative. The sequencing input was PBMCs. DNA for the CDR3: TGTGCCAGCAGCCAAGCGTCACAGCAGTACTTC. Translation gives CASSQASQQYF.